The entry that follows covers one TCR beta chain sequence. Its antigen remains unknown. V gave up 1 base and J gave up 4 bases, with 8 bases separating them. Germline CDR1 reads SGDLS; CDR2 reads YYNGEE. The CDR3 consists of 13 residues. This sample was included in a study of cytomegalovirus exposure and HLA in healthy donors. As for the study in general: Approximately 77 million unique TCRs from HLA-typed donors were held in an early release of data. Whole-study findings and limits: Solely CMV serostatus was available to characterize immune exposure. When a later analysis compared HLA-associated TCR beta chains with equally common others, the HLA-associated chains turned out to be more clonally expanded and to have lower generation probabilities.

The PCR made use of 60 Vbeta and 13 Jbeta primers. The table came from immunoSEQ multiplex PCR; TCRdb's copy has only in-frame clones and leaves some out. Of around 220,000 clones listed, around 75% were seen once; the top ten hold 1.8%. The chain recombines TRBV9 with TRBJ1-2, with D possibly matching TRBD1 (6 bases). The receptor was isolated from a woman in her twenties or thirties in good health and CMV-seronegative. Sequences were obtained from PBMCs. In nucleotides, the CDR3 is TGTGCCAGCAGCGTACAGGGGACCTATGGCTACACCTTC. It codes for CASSVQGTYGYTF.